These 28 T cell receptor beta chains were sequenced from one sample in a study of OX40 agonist ivuxolimab in advanced cancers. TCRdb keeps only in-frame clones here, not all; method: immunoSEQ multiplex PCR. The sample includes tens of thousands of clones, approximately 87% of them seen just once. The sample was CD4+ or CD8+ T cells sorted from blood, taken in a trial of the OX40 agonist ivuxolimab. The receptor set was obtained from an adult with an advanced solid tumor such as melanoma, head and neck, liver or kidney cancer.

This clone was recorded once. The chain uses TRBV19 and TRBJ1-3; tentatively, D is TRBD1 (5 bases). From germline, CDR1 is LNHDA and CDR2 SQIVND (reference sequence). The V and J ends lost 4 bases and 2 bases respectively, with 9 bases between them. This CDR3 has 14 residues. CDR3 bases: TGTGCCAGTAGTACCGGGACGACTGGAAACACCATATATTTT. Protein sequence: CASSTGTTGNTIYF. Together with reference TRBV19 and TRBJ1-3, the CDR3 gives the full variable domain: DGGITQSPKYLFRKEGQNVTLSCEQNLNHDAMYWYRQDPGQGLRLIYYSQIVNDFQKGDIAEGYSVSREKKESFPLTVTSAQKNPTAFYLCASSTGTTGNTIYFGEGSWLTVV.

The V call is TRBV19, the J call TRBJ2-6; the D gene is possibly TRBD2 (7 bases). The CDR3 runs 17 residues. Trimming shortened V by 4 bases and J by 1 base, and 14 bases separated the two germline ends. CDR1 and CDR2 (germline): LNHDA, SQIVND (reference sequence). The CDR3, as DNA: TGTGCCAGTAGTAATCCAGGGGAGGGATCTGGGGCCAACGTCCTGACTTTC. Translation gives CASSNPGEGSGANVLTF.

This rearrangement joins TRBV5-6 to TRBJ1-1; 10 positions match TRBD1. Germline assignment: CDR1 SGHDT and CDR2 YYEEEE. This CDR3 comprises 14 residues. With 4 bases clipped from V and 6 bases from J, the junction kept 6 bases outside the gene matches. This CDR3 reads CASSVWDRGAEAFF. The CDR3, as DNA: TGTGCCAGCAGCGTGTGGGACAGGGGAGCTGAAGCTTTCTTT.

The rearrangement links TRBV5-6 to TRBJ1-1; TRBD1 matches at 7 bases. CDR3 length equals 17 residues. V shed 3 bases, J shed 1 base, and the junction held 12 bases outside the gene matches. The germline CDR1 and CDR2 sequences are SGHDT and YYEEEE. CDR3 nucleotides: TGTGCCAGCAGCTCCGACCGCTTCAGGGACAGGAACACTGAAGCTTTCTTT. Amino acid sequence: CASSSDRFRDRNTEAFF.

This clone was seen just once. This rearrangement joins TRBV7-7 to TRBJ1-4; maybe TRBD1 (6 bases). Deletions cut 0 bases from V and 8 bases from J, with 13 bases between. The germline V gene has CDR1 SSHAT and CDR2 FNYEAQ (reference sequence). The CDR3 is 15 residues long. CDR3 loop: CASSLAQGSGEKLFF. The DNA for the CDR3 is TGTGCCAGCAGCTTAGCCCAGGGGAGCGGAGAAAAACTGTTTTTT.

This chain links TRBV6-6 with TRBJ1-1; tentative D call: TRBD1 (5 bases). This CDR3 contains 14 residues. The germline gives CDR1 MNHNY, CDR2 SVGAGI (reference sequence). Between the trimmed V and J ends, which lost 3 bases and 0 bases, there was a span of 8 bases. The CDR3 protein is CASSYRGVNTEAFF. The CDR3 region has the DNA TGTGCCAGCAGTTATCGGGGGGTGAACACTGAAGCTTTCTTT.

The chain carries TRBV10-3 and TRBJ2-5, with 9 bases aligning to TRBD1. Germline lookup yields CDR1 ENHRY and CDR2 SYGVKD. This CDR3 is built from 15 residues. V lost 2 bases to trimming and J lost 4 bases; unmatched junction nucleotides: 5. In DNA form, the CDR3 reads TGTGCCATCAGTGAGGGGACAGGGCCTGGAGAGACCCAGTACTTC. Amino acids: CAISEGTGPGETQYF.

The chain couples TRBV6-1 to TRBJ1-1; perhaps TRBD1 as D (6 bases). The CDR3 extends over 13 amino acids. CDR1 and CDR2 from the germline V gene are MNHNS and SASEGT. V shed 2 bases and J shed 7 bases, with 11 bases lying between them. CDR3 sequence (DNA): TGTGCCAGCAGTGAAAACCAGGGGATTGAAGCTTTCTTT. Amino acids: CASSENQGIEAFF.

The rearrangement uses TRBV16 and TRBJ1-2; no firm D call. The CDR3 extends over 13 amino acids. Germline V CDR1 and CDR2: KGHSY, FQNENV. V was pared by 4 bases and J by 5 bases, with 11 bases between. The CDR3 loop is CASSPREEYGYTF. The CDR3 nucleotides are TGTGCCAGCAGCCCTCGGGAGGAATATGGCTACACCTTC.

V usage is TRBV30 and J usage is TRBJ2-3, with TRBD2 matching over 8 bases. Germline lookup yields CDR1 GTSNPN and CDR2 SVGIG (reference sequence). This CDR3 is 15 amino acids long. V dropped 5 bases and J dropped 1; count of bases not matched to a gene: 8. CDR3 nucleotide sequence: TGTGCCTGGTGTTGGCGGGGGGCCCGCACAGATACGCAGTATTTT. Its translation is CAWCWRGARTDTQYF.

The chain recombines TRBV27 with TRBJ2-2; D is ambiguous. This CDR3 comprises 16 residues. The V gene lost 6 bases and the J gene lost 3 bases, with 17 bases spanning the gap. Germline CDR1 and CDR2: MNHEY and SMNVEV (reference sequence). CDR3 nucleotides: TGTGCCAGCAGCCCCTCGCACGACCAATACACCGGGGAGCTGTTTTTT. Its protein product is CASSPSHDQYTGELFF.

V usage is TRBV7-2 and J usage is TRBJ1-4; TRBD1 matches at 7 bases. Germline CDR1 SGHTA, CDR2 FQGNSA. The ends lost 4 bases at V and 7 bases at J; junction bases unmatched: 18. The CDR3 sequence is 18 residues long. The CDR3, as DNA: TGTGCCAGCAGCTCACACCAAGGGACAGCTCGCGTTATTGAAAAACTGTTTTTT. It translates to CASSSHQGTARVIEKLFF.

The chain has TRBV4-3 and TRBJ2-5, with a tentative D call TRBD2 (6 bases). Germline V gene lookup returns CDR1 LGHNA and CDR2 YSLEER. V lost 3 bases and J lost 1, with 12 bases in between. The CDR3 has 15 amino acids. The CDR3 protein is CASSHQAGGQETQYF. DNA of the CDR3: TGCGCCAGCAGCCATCAGGCCGGGGGCCAAGAGACCCAGTACTTC.

This clone was detected a few times. J is TRBJ2-5 and V is TRBV11-1; D gene ambiguous. Germline V gene sequence: CDR1 SGHAT, CDR2 FQDESV (reference sequence). V was clipped by 5 bases and J by 5 bases, with 12 bases between them. This CDR3 spans 13 amino acids. In DNA form, the CDR3 reads TGTGCCAGCAGCCTCGTCACGATGGAGACCCAGTACTTC. Translated: CASSLVTMETQYF.

The chain joins TRBV14 to TRBJ2-3; D is possibly TRBD1 (5 bases). The CDR3 runs 13 residues. V lost 3 bases and J 3 bases, leaving 7 bases between the germline ends. The V gene's germline CDR1 is SGHDN and CDR2 FVKESK. The CDR3 coding sequence is TGTGCCAGCAGCCATTCAGGGACAGATACGCAGTATTTT. Protein product: CASSHSGTDTQYF.

This clone showed up just a few times. The rearrangement uses TRBV4-1 and TRBJ1-6; D remains unclear. Trimming took 1 base from V and 10 from J, leaving 23 bases between them. The CDR3 is made up of 18 amino acids. In germline, CDR1 is MGHRA, CDR2 YSYEKL. CDR3 DNA: TGCGCCAGCAGCCAAGCTGGCGGCGGGGAACCGGGAATCTCACCCCTCCACTTT. Its protein is CASSQAGGGEPGISPLHF.

A few counts support this clone. The chain is built from TRBV7-2 and TRBJ2-7, with 9 bases matching TRBD2. With V trimmed by 4 bases and J by 1 base, 5 bases remained unmatched. The CDR3 totals 15 residues. Germline V gene lookup returns CDR1 SGHTA and CDR2 FQGNSA. The DNA for the CDR3 is TGTGCCAGCAGCTCTACTAGCGGGCGGTCCTACGAGCAGTACTTC. Translation gives CASSSTSGRSYEQYF.

This clone was picked up a small number of times. This chain uses TRBV5-8 with TRBJ1-4; 8 bases agree with TRBD1. CDR3 length: 15 amino acids. V gave up 4 bases and J gave up 1 base; unmatched junction bases: 3. Germline lookup yields CDR1 SGHTS and CDR2 YDEGEE. This CDR3 reads CASSRGTGTNEKLFF. The CDR3 DNA reads TGTGCCAGCAGCCGTGGGACAGGAACTAATGAAAAACTGTTTTTT.

The chain employs TRBV6-6 and TRBJ1-5; no firm D call. Germline CDR1 and CDR2: MNHNY and SVGAGI (reference sequence). The CDR3 is made up of 14 amino acids. Trimming took off 6 bases at V and 1 base at J, with 10 bases between the two ends. In nucleotides, the CDR3 is TGTGCCAGCAGCCCGCAAGGGAGCAATCAGCCCCAGCATTTT. It translates to CASSPQGSNQPQHF.

The chain uses TRBV5-8 and TRBJ1-6; TRBD1 matches 7 bases. The J segment lost 0 bases and the V segment lost 9 bases, leaving 6 bases of the junction unmatched. CDR1 SGHTS and CDR2 YDEGEE come from the germline V gene. The CDR3 extends over 15 amino acids. CDR3 in amino acids: CAIQGYSSYNSPLHF. CDR3 DNA sequence: TGTGCCATACAGGGGTACAGCTCCTATAATTCACCCCTCCACTTT.

Comment on this clone: At one of its ends the junction is not consistent with the germline gene, which may arise from a read error. For the CDR3, the DNA is TGTGCCAGCAGCTTAACAACTACGAATGGGCTAAACTCTGGCTACACCTTC. It is translated as CASSLTTTNGLNSGYTF. J is TRBJ1-2 and V is TRBV11-2, with unresolved D. This CDR3 has 17 amino acids. Germline values: CDR1 SGHAT, CDR2 FQNNGV.

The rearrangement uses TRBV5-1 and TRBJ2-1, with 11 bases that match TRBD2. Germline-derived CDR1 and CDR2 are SGHRS and YFSETQ. V lost 4 bases and J lost 3; bases outside the gene matches: 6. The CDR3 runs 16 residues. CDR3 sequence reads: CASSPTTSGGYNEQFF. CDR3 DNA sequence: TGCGCCAGCAGCCCAACCACTAGCGGGGGCTACAATGAGCAGTTCTTC.

The chain uses TRBV19 and TRBJ2-7; a possible D gene is TRBD2 (5 bases). Germline CDR1 LNHDA, CDR2 SQIVND (reference sequence). The CDR3 extends over 13 amino acids. V was pared by 2 bases and J by 7 bases, with 12 bases between. In nucleotides, the CDR3 is TGTGCCAGTAGTATAAGGGAGTGGGGAGAGCAGTACTTC. Its translation is CASSIREWGEQYF.

The CDR3 DNA sequence: TGTGCCAGCAGTGAACAGGGACAGGGGTATGGCTACACCTTC. Translation: CASSEQGQGYGYTF. The V and J genes are TRBV2 and TRBJ1-2; 10 nucleotides line up with TRBD1. Germline CDR1 reads SNHLY; CDR2 reads FYNNEI. The CDR3 length is 14 residues. V lost 2 bases to trimming and J lost 5 bases; unmatched junction nucleotides: 2.

The rearrangement uses TRBV6-5 and TRBJ2-3; D unclear. CDR1 is MNHEY and CDR2 is SVGAGI in the germline V gene. Trimming took off 5 bases at V and 3 bases at J, with 15 bases between the two ends. The CDR3 extends over 15 amino acids. The CDR3 sequence is CASSSRVSGTDTQYF. The DNA of the CDR3 is TGTGCCAGCAGTAGCCGTGTCTCTGGGACAGATACGCAGTATTTT.

This clone showed up just a few times. The chain links TRBV6-1 to TRBJ1-3; 8 bases are shared with TRBD1. Germline assignment: CDR1 MNHNS and CDR2 SASEGT. Losses at the gene ends were 3 bases for V and 0 bases for J; bases not matched to a gene: 4. This CDR3 spans 16 amino acids. As DNA, the CDR3 is TGTGCCAGCAGTGATCAGGGGGCCCCCTCTGGAAACACCATATATTTT. This encodes CASSDQGAPSGNTIYF.

Written as DNA, the CDR3 is TGTGCCAGTATTCGGGACAGAACTGGAAACACCATATATTTT. Amino acids: CASIRDRTGNTIYF. The chain uses TRBV19 and TRBJ1-3, with 7 positions matching TRBD1. CDR1 is LNHDA, CDR2 SQIVND, per germline (reference sequence). With V trimmed by 7 bases and J by 2 bases, 5 bases remained unmatched. The CDR3 extends over 14 amino acids.

This clone was found once. This chain uses TRBV2 with TRBJ2-4; TRBD2 might be the D (6 bases). This CDR3 is 14 amino acids long. The V gene lost 4 bases and the J gene lost 0 bases, with 7 bases spanning the gap. Germline V lookup: CDR1 SNHLY, CDR2 FYNNEI. CDR3 region: CASSVSGAKNIQYF. The CDR3 nucleotides are TGTGCCAGCAGTGTTAGCGGAGCCAAAAACATTCAGTACTTC.